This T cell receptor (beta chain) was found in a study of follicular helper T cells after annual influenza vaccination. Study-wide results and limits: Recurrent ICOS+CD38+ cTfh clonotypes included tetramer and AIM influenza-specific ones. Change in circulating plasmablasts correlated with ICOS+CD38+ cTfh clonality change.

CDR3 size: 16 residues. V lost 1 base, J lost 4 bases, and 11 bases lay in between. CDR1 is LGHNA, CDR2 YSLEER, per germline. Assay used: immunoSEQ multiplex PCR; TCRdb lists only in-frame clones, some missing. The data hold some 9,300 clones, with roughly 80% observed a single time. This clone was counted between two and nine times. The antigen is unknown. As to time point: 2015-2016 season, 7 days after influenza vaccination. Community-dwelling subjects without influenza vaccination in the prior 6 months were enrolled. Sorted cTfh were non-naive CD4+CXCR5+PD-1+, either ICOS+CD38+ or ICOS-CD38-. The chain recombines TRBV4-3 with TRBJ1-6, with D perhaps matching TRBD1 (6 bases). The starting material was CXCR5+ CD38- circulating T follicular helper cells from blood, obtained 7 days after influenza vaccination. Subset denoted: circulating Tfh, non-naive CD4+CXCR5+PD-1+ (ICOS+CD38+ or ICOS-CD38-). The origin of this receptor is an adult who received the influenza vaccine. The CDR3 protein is CASSQVAGAYNSPLHF. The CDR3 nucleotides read TGCGCCAGCAGCCAAGTGGCAGGGGCATATAATTCACCCCTCCACTTT.